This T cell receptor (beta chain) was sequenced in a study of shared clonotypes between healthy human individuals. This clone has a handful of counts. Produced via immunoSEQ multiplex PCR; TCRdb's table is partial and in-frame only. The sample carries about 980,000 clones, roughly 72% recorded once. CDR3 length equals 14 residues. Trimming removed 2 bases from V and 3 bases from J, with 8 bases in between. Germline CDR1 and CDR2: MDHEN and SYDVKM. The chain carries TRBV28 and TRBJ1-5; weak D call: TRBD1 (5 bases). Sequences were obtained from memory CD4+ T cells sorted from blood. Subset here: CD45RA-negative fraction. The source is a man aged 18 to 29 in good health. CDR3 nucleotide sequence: TGTGCCAGCAGTTTAAGCAGGGACAATCAGCCCCAGCATTTT. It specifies CASSLSRDNQPQHF.